The rows below give T cell receptor beta chains drawn from one sample of a study of STAT5B mutations in CD4+ large granular lymphocyte leukemia. Repertoires were generated with immunoSEQ multiplex PCR, while TCRdb's copy carries only in-frame clones and drops some. The sample lists some 32,000 clones, roughly 70% seen once, with 1% to 1.2% in the top ten. Material: CD4+ T cells from blood buffy coats. Receptors were obtained from a human donor in good health. Each CDR3 is given with its conserved first and last residue. A D gene is named only where the DNA matches it firmly. Clone size is not always given. Where it is, it says once, few, many or a class for expanded clones.

clone_size	v_call	j_call	d_call	cdr3_nt	cdr3_aa
-	TRBV5-1	TRBJ1-4	-	TGCGCCAGCAGCTCCAGTGAGCCTAATGAAAAACTGTTTTTT	CASSSSEPNEKLFF
-	TRBV6-5	TRBJ1-2	-	TGTGCCAGCAGTTACTCGATCCCCTGGGAGGGCTACACCTTC	CASSYSIPWEGYTF
few	TRBV21-1	TRBJ2-7	-	TGTGCCAGCAGCGCCCCGCGGTCCGGACAGACAAAAATCGCCTACGAGCAGTACTTC	CASSAPRSGQTKIAYEQYF
few	TRBV28	TRBJ1-1	-	TGTGCGATCAGACTGAACACTGAAGCTTTCTTT	CAIRLNTEAFF
-	TRBV4-3	TRBJ2-3	TRBD2	TGCGCCAGCAGCCAAGATCTAGCGGCAGGTAGCACAGATACGCAGTATTTT	CASSQDLAAGSTDTQYF
few	TRBV6-1	TRBJ2-3	TRBD1	TGTGCCAGCAGCCGGGACAGGGGGGATACGCAGTATTTT	CASSRDRGDTQYF
-	TRBV19	TRBJ1-1	TRBD1	TGTGCCAGTAGTAAGGGGGCTGAATACACTGAAGCTTTCTTT	CASSKGAEYTEAFF
-	TRBV6-1	TRBJ1-2	TRBD1	TGTGCCAGCAGTGAAGTAGGCAGGGGGATTAACTATGGCTACACCTTC	CASSEVGRGINYGYTF
-	TRBV28	TRBJ1-1	TRBD1	TGTGCCAGCAGTATCCCGGGACAGGGCGTGAACACTGAAGCTTTCTTT	CASSIPGQGVNTEAFF
-	TRBV7-2	TRBJ1-5	TRBD1	TGTGCCAGCAGCTTAGAGACAGGGTTCAATCAGCCCCAGCATTTT	CASSLETGFNQPQHF
-	TRBV7-9	TRBJ1-2	-	TGTGCCAGCAGCCGGGGGGCTAACTATGGCTACACCTTC	CASSRGANYGYTF
few	TRBV5-5	TRBJ2-7	-	TGTGCCAGCAGCTTACGGACGGATTCCTACGAGCAGTACTTC	CASSLRTDSYEQYF
-	TRBV21-1	TRBJ2-1	-	TGTGCCAGCGCACCCGGGACTAGCGCCAATGAGCAGTTCTTC	CASAPGTSANEQFF
-	TRBV6-6	TRBJ1-1	-	TGTGCCACCACTGGACAGAACACTGAAGCTTTCTTT	CATTGQNTEAFF
few	TRBV11-2	TRBJ1-5	-	TGTGCCAGCAGCCCAGGGGCCTCTACGTCGCCCCAGCATTTT	CASSPGASTSPQHF
-	TRBV10-3	TRBJ1-2	TRBD1	TGTGCCATCACAGGACAGGGGGCGGACTACACCTTC	CAITGQGADYTF
-	TRBV28	TRBJ1-5	-	TGTGCCAGCAGTTTATTGGGGGATAATCAGCCCCAGCATTTT	CASSLLGDNQPQHF
-	TRBV29-1	TRBJ1-1	-	TGCAGCGTACGGTCCGGGGACACTGAAGCTTTCTTT	CSVRSGDTEAFF
-	TRBV4-2	TRBJ2-5	-	TGTGCCAGCAGCCAAGAAGTGGGCTCAGGGGAGACCCAGTACTTC	CASSQEVGSGETQYF
-	TRBV6-1	TRBJ1-5	-	TGTGCCAGCAGTGAAAGGGGTCTAAACTGGGGTCAGCCCCAGCATTTT	CASSERGLNWGQPQHF
-	TRBV5-6	TRBJ1-1	-	TGTGCCAGCAGCTGGCGGGGGGCAACACGGAACACTGAAGCTTTCTTT	CASSWRGATRNTEAFF
-	TRBV27	TRBJ1-5	-	TGTGCCAGCAGTTTGGACAGCACAGGGTATAGCAATCAGCCCCAGCATTTT	CASSLDSTGYSNQPQHF
-	TRBV7-2	TRBJ1-6	TRBD1	TGTGCCAGCAGCTGGGGGAGGGGGCAAGGTAATTCACCCCTCCACTTT	CASSWGRGQGNSPLHF
few	TRBV18	TRBJ1-1	-	TGTGCCAGCTCACTACGACAGGATTCGAACACTGAAGCTTTCTTT	CASSLRQDSNTEAFF
-	TRBV7-9	TRBJ1-1	-	TGTGCCAGCAGCACGGGAGGTCCAGAAGCTTTCTTT	CASSTGGPEAFF
-	TRBV7-2	TRBJ1-5	TRBD1	TGTGCCAGCAGCTGGGGGGACAGGACAAATCAGCCCCAGCATTTT	CASSWGDRTNQPQHF
few	TRBV7-2	TRBJ2-1	TRBD2	TGTGCCAGCAGCTTTAGCGGGAACGAGCAGTTCTTC	CASSFSGNEQFF
-	TRBV7-2	TRBJ2-5	TRBD2	TGTGCCAGCAGCTTAGGTCTCCTTAGCGGGGGGCCCTGGGAGACCCAGTACTTC	CASSLGLLSGGPWETQYF
-	TRBV10-3	TRBJ2-3	-	TGTGCCATCAGTGAGTCAACTAGCACAGATACGCAGTATTTT	CAISESTSTDTQYF
-	TRBV13	TRBJ1-2	TRBD1	TGTGCCAGCAGCCCACCGGACAGGTTCAACTATGGCTACACCTTC	CASSPPDRFNYGYTF
-	TRBV18	TRBJ1-2	TRBD1	TGTGCCAGCTCAACGGGGAGACAGGGGGCTTCTTCCAATGGCTACACCTTC	CASSTGRQGASSNGYTF
-	TRBV2	TRBJ2-3	-	TGTGCCAGCAGTAGACAGACCCGCACAGATACGCAGTATTTT	CASSRQTRTDTQYF
-	TRBV28	TRBJ1-5	-	TGTGCCAGCAGTTCGAATAGGAGGGTAGATCAGCCCCAGCATTTT	CASSSNRRVDQPQHF
-	TRBV7-2	TRBJ2-2	TRBD2	TGTGCCAGCAGCTTAGATGCAGCTAGCGGTAGGAACGGGGAGCTGTTTTTT	CASSLDAASGRNGELFF